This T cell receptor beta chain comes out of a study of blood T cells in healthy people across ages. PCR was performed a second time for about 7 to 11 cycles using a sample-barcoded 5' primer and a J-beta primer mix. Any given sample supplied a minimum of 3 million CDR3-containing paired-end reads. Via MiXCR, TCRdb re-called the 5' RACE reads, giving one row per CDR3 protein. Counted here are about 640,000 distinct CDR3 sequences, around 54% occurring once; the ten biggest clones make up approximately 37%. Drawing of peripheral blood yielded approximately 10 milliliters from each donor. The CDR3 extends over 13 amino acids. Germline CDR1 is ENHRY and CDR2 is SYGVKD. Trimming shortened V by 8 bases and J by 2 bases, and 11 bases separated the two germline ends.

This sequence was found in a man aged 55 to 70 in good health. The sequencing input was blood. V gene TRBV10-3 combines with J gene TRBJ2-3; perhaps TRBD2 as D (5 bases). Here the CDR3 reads CAIAGDYTDTQYF. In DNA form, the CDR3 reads TGTGCCATCGCGGGCGACTACACAGATACGCAGTATTTT.